The present T cell receptor beta chain was sequenced within a study of CD8 T cells in Susac syndrome. The study, taken as a whole, reports: Acknowledgment was made by the study that its TCR sequencing and HLA analysis involved a relatively small number of individuals.

Random hexamers were used to reverse transcribe an amount of roughly 0.45 to 1 ug RNA. The authors amplified TCR beta CDR3 across 54 Vbeta and 13 Jbeta using immunoSEQ multiplex PCR. MiXCR, run by TCRdb on the immunoSEQ multiplex PCR reads, gives a single entry per CDR3 protein. The sample has a few hundred thousand distinct CDR3 sequences; more than 70% are singletons. Notes on this clonotype: Its antigen is as yet unknown.

TEMRA cells underwent FACS enrichment and CD8+ and CD4+ T cells underwent negative isolation. The sequenced sample was CD8+ T cells from PBMCs. The origin of this receptor is a human donor with multiple sclerosis.

The DNA of the CDR3 is TGTGCCAGCAGTTTAGGGGCGGAAGAAGCTTTCTTT. It yields the protein CASSLGAEEAFF. The rearrangement links TRBV12-3 or TRBV12-4 to TRBJ1-1; no firm D call. Trimming took 1 base from V and 8 from J, leaving 8 bases between them. CDR3 length equals 12 residues.